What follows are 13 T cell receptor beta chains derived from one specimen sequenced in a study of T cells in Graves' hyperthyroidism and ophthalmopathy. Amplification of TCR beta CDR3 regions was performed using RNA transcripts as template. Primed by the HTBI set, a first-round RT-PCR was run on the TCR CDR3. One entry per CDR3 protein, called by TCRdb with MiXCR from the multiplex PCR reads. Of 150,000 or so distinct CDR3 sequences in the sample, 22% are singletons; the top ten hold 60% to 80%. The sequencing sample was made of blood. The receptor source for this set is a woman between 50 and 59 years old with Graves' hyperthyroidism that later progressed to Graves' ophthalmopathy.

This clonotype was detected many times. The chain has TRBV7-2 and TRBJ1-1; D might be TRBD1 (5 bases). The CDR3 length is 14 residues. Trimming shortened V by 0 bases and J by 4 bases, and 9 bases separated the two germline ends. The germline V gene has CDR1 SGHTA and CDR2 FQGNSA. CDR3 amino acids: CASSLASTVTEAFF. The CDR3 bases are TGTGCCAGCAGCTTAGCCTCGACAGTCACTGAAGCTTTCTTT.

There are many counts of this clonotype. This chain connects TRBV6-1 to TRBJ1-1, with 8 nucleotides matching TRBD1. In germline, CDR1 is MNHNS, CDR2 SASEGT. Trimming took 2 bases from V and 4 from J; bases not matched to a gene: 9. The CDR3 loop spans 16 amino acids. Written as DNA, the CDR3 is TGTGCCAGCAGTGAATCCCGGACAGGGCTGGGCACTGAAGCTTTCTTT. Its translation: CASSESRTGLGTEAFF.

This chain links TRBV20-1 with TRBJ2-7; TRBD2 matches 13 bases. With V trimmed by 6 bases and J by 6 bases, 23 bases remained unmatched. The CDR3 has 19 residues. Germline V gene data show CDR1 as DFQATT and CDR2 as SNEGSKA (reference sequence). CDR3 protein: CSAVGGQGQPGLAGPEQYF. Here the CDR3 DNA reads TGCAGTGCCGTTGGGGGACAGGGACAGCCGGGACTAGCGGGACCCGAGCAGTACTTC.

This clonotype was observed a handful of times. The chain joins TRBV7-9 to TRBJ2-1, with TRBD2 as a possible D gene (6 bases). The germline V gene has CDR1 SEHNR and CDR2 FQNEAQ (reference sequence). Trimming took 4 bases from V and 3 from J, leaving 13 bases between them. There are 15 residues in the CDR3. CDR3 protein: CASSYLAEYYNEQFF. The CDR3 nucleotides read TGTGCCAGCAGCTATTTAGCGGAGTACTACAATGAGCAGTTCTTC.

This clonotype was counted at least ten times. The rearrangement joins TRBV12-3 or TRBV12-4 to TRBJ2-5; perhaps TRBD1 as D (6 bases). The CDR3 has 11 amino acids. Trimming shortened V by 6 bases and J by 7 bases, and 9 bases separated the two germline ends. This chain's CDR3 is CASRTGPTQYF. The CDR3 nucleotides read TGTGCCAGCAGGACAGGTCCGACCCAGTACTTC.

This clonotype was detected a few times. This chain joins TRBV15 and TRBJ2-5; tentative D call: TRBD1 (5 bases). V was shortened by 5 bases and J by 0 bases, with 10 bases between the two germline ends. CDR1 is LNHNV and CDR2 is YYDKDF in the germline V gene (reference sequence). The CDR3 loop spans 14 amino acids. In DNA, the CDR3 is TGTGCCACCAGCCTTGGCAGGGACCAAGAGACCCAGTACTTC. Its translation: CATSLGRDQETQYF.

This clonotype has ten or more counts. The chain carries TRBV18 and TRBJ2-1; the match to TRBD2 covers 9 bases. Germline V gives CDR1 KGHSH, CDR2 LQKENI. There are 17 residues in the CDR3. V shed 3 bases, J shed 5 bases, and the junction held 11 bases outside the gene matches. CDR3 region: CASSPRGGGRANNEQFF. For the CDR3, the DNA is TGTGCCAGCTCACCCAGAGGTGGCGGGAGGGCCAACAATGAGCAGTTCTTC.

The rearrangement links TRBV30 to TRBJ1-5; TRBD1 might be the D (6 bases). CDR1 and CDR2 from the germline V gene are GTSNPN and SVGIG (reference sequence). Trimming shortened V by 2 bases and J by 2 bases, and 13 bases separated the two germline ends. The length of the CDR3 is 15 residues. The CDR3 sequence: CAWSPKQGGNQPQHF. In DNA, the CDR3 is TGTGCCTGGAGTCCAAAACAGGGTGGCAATCAGCCCCAGCATTTT.

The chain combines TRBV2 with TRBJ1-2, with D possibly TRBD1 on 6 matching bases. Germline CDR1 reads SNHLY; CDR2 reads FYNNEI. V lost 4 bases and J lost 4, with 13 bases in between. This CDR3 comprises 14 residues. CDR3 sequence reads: CASSGGRQSYGYTF. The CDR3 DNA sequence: TGTGCCAGCAGTGGGGGGCGCCAGTCCTATGGCTACACCTTC. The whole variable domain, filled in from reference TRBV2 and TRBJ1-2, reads EPEVTQTPSHQVTQMGQEVILRCVPISNHLYFYWYRQILGQKVEFLVSFYNNEISEKSEIFDDQFSVERPDGSNFTLKIRSTKLEDSAMYFCASSGGRQSYGYTFGSGTRLTVV.

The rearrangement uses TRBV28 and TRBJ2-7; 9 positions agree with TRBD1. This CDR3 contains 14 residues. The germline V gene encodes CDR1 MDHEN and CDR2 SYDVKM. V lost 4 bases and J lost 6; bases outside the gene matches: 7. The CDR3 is CASSSKTGGGEQYF. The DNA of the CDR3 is TGTGCCAGCAGTTCGAAGACAGGGGGGGGCGAGCAGTACTTC.

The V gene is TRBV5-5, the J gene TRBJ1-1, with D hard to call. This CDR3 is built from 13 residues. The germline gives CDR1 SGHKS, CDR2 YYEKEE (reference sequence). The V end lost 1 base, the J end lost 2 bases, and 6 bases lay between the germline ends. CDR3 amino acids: CASSLYENTEAFF. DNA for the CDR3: TGTGCCAGCAGCTTGTACGAAAACACTGAAGCTTTCTTT.

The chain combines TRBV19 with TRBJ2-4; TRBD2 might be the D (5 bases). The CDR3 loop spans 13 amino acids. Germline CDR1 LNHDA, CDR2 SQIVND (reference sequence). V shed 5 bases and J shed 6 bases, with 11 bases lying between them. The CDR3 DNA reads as TGTGCCAGTAGTCGGGGAGACCTAAACATTCAGTACTTC. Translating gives CASSRGDLNIQYF.

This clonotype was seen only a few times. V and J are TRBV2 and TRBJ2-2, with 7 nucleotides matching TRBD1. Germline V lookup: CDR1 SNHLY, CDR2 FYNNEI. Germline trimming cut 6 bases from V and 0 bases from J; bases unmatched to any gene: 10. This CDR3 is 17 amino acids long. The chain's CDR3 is CASSEIPGQPNTGELFF. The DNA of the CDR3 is TGTGCCAGCAGCGAGATTCCGGGACAGCCGAACACCGGGGAGCTGTTTTTT.